This is a list of T cell receptor beta chains from one sample in a study of blood T cell repertoires in COVID-19. TCRdb keeps only in-frame clones here, not all; method: immunoSEQ multiplex PCR. The repertoire has about 200,000 clones, around four fifths of them found once; the top ten carry 0.9% to 0.95%. The sequenced sample was peripheral blood. Receptor source: a man aged 60-69 years with COVID-19, enrolled during active disease. CDR3s include the opening cysteine and the closing phenylalanine or tryptophan. Each record gives: D gene, V gene, clone size, J gene, CDR3 DNA, CDR3 protein. The D gene is left open where the match is weak. Size values are once, few and many counts, or a class for expanded clones, and some rows have none.

d_call: -; v_call: TRBV5-4; clone_size: -; j_call: TRBJ1-1; cdr3_nt: TGTGCCAGCAGCAACTCTCTACGGGGGAAGGGGACTGAAGCTTTCTTT; cdr3_aa: CASSNSLRGKGTEAFF
d_call: TRBD2; v_call: TRBV7-3; clone_size: -; j_call: TRBJ2-2; cdr3_nt: TGTGCCAGCAGCTCCAAACTAGCGGATACCGGGGAGCTGTTTTTT; cdr3_aa: CASSSKLADTGELFF
d_call: TRBD1; v_call: TRBV19; clone_size: -; j_call: TRBJ2-7; cdr3_nt: TGTGCCAGTAGGACTCAAACAGGGGCCTACGAGCAGTACTTC; cdr3_aa: CASRTQTGAYEQYF
d_call: TRBD1; v_call: TRBV19; clone_size: once; j_call: TRBJ1-1; cdr3_nt: TGTGCCAGTAGCGGCAGGGGGCTAAACACTGAAGCTTTCTTT; cdr3_aa: CASSGRGLNTEAFF
d_call: -; v_call: TRBV27; clone_size: -; j_call: TRBJ1-1; cdr3_nt: TGTGCCAGCAGTTTTAGGGGCGGTACTGAAGCTTTCTTT; cdr3_aa: CASSFRGGTEAFF
d_call: TRBD1; v_call: TRBV24-1; clone_size: -; j_call: TRBJ2-3; cdr3_nt: TGTGCCACCCGGAAAGGGACAGAAGATATCGACACGCAGTATTTT; cdr3_aa: CATRKGTEDIDTQYF
d_call: -; v_call: TRBV7-2; clone_size: -; j_call: TRBJ2-3; cdr3_nt: TGTGCCAGCAGCTCCGTGGCTGGCTTCACAGATACGCAGTATTTT; cdr3_aa: CASSSVAGFTDTQYF
d_call: TRBD2; v_call: TRBV24-1; clone_size: -; j_call: TRBJ2-1; cdr3_nt: TGTGCCACCAGTGATCCGGGACTAGCGGGAGTAAATGAGCAGTTCTTC; cdr3_aa: CATSDPGLAGVNEQFF
d_call: TRBD1; v_call: TRBV6-4; clone_size: -; j_call: TRBJ1-5; cdr3_nt: TGTGCCAGCAGCGGACAGGTGAATCAGCCCCAGCATTTT; cdr3_aa: CASSGQVNQPQHF
d_call: -; v_call: TRBV5-4; clone_size: -; j_call: TRBJ1-2; cdr3_nt: TGTGCCAGCAGGCCCCCCCGGGGTGGAGGTTATGGCTACACCTTC; cdr3_aa: CASRPPRGGGYGYTF
d_call: -; v_call: TRBV6-5; clone_size: -; j_call: TRBJ1-6; cdr3_nt: TGTGCCAGCAGTTTCGGGGTGGCTACCGATAATTCACCCCTCCACTTT; cdr3_aa: CASSFGVATDNSPLHF
d_call: TRBD1; v_call: TRBV6-5; clone_size: -; j_call: TRBJ1-5; cdr3_nt: TGTGCCAGCAAGCTTGACAGGGGAGCTCAGCCCCAGCATTTT; cdr3_aa: CASKLDRGAQPQHF
d_call: -; v_call: TRBV29-1; clone_size: -; j_call: TRBJ1-5; cdr3_nt: TGCAGCGTTGGCGCAGGGTCAGATCAGCCCCAGCATTTT; cdr3_aa: CSVGAGSDQPQHF
d_call: -; v_call: TRBV2; clone_size: -; j_call: TRBJ1-4; cdr3_nt: TGTGCCAGCAGTCCCCCCCAGTCTCGGGGTGAAAAACTGTTTTTT; cdr3_aa: CASSPPQSRGEKLFF
d_call: TRBD1; v_call: TRBV6-1; clone_size: few; j_call: TRBJ1-4; cdr3_nt: TGTGCCAGCAGTGGGGGGTATTCAACAGGGGCCGAAAAACTGTTTTTT; cdr3_aa: CASSGGYSTGAEKLFF
d_call: TRBD2; v_call: TRBV9; clone_size: -; j_call: TRBJ2-3; cdr3_nt: TGTGCCAGCAGCCCCCGGGGGGTGAGCCTCACAGATACGCAGTATTTT; cdr3_aa: CASSPRGVSLTDTQYF
d_call: -; v_call: TRBV3-1/TRBV3-2; clone_size: many; j_call: TRBJ1-1; cdr3_nt: TGTGCCAGCAGTCAGGCGGGCACTGAAGCTTTCTTT; cdr3_aa: CASSQAGTEAFF
d_call: -; v_call: TRBV13; clone_size: -; j_call: TRBJ1-1; cdr3_nt: TGTGCCAGCAGCCCCCCCGGGGGGCCTACTGAAGCTTTCTTT; cdr3_aa: CASSPPGGPTEAFF
d_call: TRBD1; v_call: TRBV2; clone_size: -; j_call: TRBJ1-4; cdr3_nt: TGTGCCAGCAGTGTGGACAGGACTAATGAAAAACTGTTTTTT; cdr3_aa: CASSVDRTNEKLFF
d_call: -; v_call: TRBV11-2; clone_size: -; j_call: TRBJ2-7; cdr3_nt: TGTGCCAGCAGCTTAGTCCCGGGGGCCTACGAGCAGTACTTC; cdr3_aa: CASSLVPGAYEQYF
d_call: TRBD2; v_call: TRBV10-3; clone_size: -; j_call: TRBJ2-7; cdr3_nt: TGTGCCATCAGCGGGGGGACCGGGAACGGCGAGCAGTACTTC; cdr3_aa: CAISGGTGNGEQYF
d_call: -; v_call: TRBV6-1; clone_size: -; j_call: TRBJ1-5; cdr3_nt: TGTGCCAGCAGTGAAAGATGGCAGGATCAGCCCCAGCATTTT; cdr3_aa: CASSERWQDQPQHF
d_call: TRBD1; v_call: TRBV3-1/TRBV3-2; clone_size: -; j_call: TRBJ1-3; cdr3_nt: TGTGCCAGCAGCCAGACAGGGGCGGGAAACACCATATATTTT; cdr3_aa: CASSQTGAGNTIYF
d_call: -; v_call: TRBV7-2; clone_size: -; j_call: TRBJ1-4; cdr3_nt: TGTGCCAGCAGCTTATACGGGTCCACTAATGAAAAACTGTTTTTT; cdr3_aa: CASSLYGSTNEKLFF
d_call: TRBD1; v_call: TRBV7-8; clone_size: few; j_call: TRBJ1-1; cdr3_nt: TGTGCCAGCAGCCCCACGCGGACAGGGAACACTGAAGCTTTCTTT; cdr3_aa: CASSPTRTGNTEAFF
d_call: TRBD1; v_call: TRBV10-3; clone_size: -; j_call: TRBJ2-7; cdr3_nt: TGTGCCATCAGCCCAGGGACAGGGAGAGAGCAGTACTTC; cdr3_aa: CAISPGTGREQYF
d_call: TRBD1; v_call: TRBV7-8; clone_size: once; j_call: TRBJ1-6; cdr3_nt: TGTGCCAGCAGTCAGACACGACAGGGTTATAATTCACCCCTCCACTTT; cdr3_aa: CASSQTRQGYNSPLHF
d_call: -; v_call: TRBV9; clone_size: -; j_call: TRBJ2-5; cdr3_nt: TGTGCCAGCAGCCCCGCCGGGGGAGAGACCCAGTACTTC; cdr3_aa: CASSPAGGETQYF
d_call: -; v_call: TRBV5-6; clone_size: -; j_call: TRBJ1-1; cdr3_nt: TGTGCCAGCAGCATATCCGACAGGATGAACACTGAAGCTTTCTTT; cdr3_aa: CASSISDRMNTEAFF
d_call: TRBD1; v_call: TRBV28; clone_size: -; j_call: TRBJ1-1; cdr3_nt: TGTGCCAGCTTAGGACAGGGGACTGAAGCTTTCTTT; cdr3_aa: CASLGQGTEAFF
d_call: -; v_call: TRBV3-1/TRBV3-2; clone_size: -; j_call: TRBJ1-1; cdr3_nt: TGTGCCAGCAGCCGAGAAACAGGGAACACTGAAGCTTTCTTT; cdr3_aa: CASSRETGNTEAFF
d_call: TRBD1; v_call: TRBV6-2/TRBV6-3; clone_size: few; j_call: TRBJ2-7; cdr3_nt: TGTGCCAGCAGTCCGCTCGGACAGGGGGTCTACGAGCAGTACTTC; cdr3_aa: CASSPLGQGVYEQYF
d_call: -; v_call: TRBV29-1; clone_size: -; j_call: TRBJ1-3; cdr3_nt: TGCAGCGTTGAATTGGGGCCAGGGCTACGAAACACCATATATTTT; cdr3_aa: CSVELGPGLRNTIYF
d_call: TRBD2; v_call: TRBV28; clone_size: -; j_call: TRBJ2-3; cdr3_nt: TGTGCCAGCAGTACTAGCGGGAGGGCCAGAGATACGCAGTATTTT; cdr3_aa: CASSTSGRARDTQYF
d_call: -; v_call: TRBV9; clone_size: -; j_call: TRBJ1-3; cdr3_nt: TGTGCCAGCAGCGTCGGTCTGAGCTCTGGAAACACCATATATTTT; cdr3_aa: CASSVGLSSGNTIYF
d_call: TRBD1; v_call: TRBV5-4; clone_size: -; j_call: TRBJ2-2; cdr3_nt: TGTGCCAGCAGCCTTCGGACAGGGACCGACACCGGGGAGCTGTTTTTT; cdr3_aa: CASSLRTGTDTGELFF
d_call: TRBD2; v_call: TRBV11-2; clone_size: -; j_call: TRBJ2-7; cdr3_nt: TGTGCCAGCAGCTTAACCAAGACTAGCGGTCTGTACGAGCAGTACTTC; cdr3_aa: CASSLTKTSGLYEQYF
d_call: TRBD2; v_call: TRBV7-7; clone_size: -; j_call: TRBJ2-3; cdr3_nt: TGTGCCAGCAGCTTGGGACTAGCGGGCGTCACAGATACGCAGTATTTT; cdr3_aa: CASSLGLAGVTDTQYF
d_call: -; v_call: TRBV27; clone_size: -; j_call: TRBJ1-1; cdr3_nt: TGTGCCAGCAGCAAAGTGGGAGAGAACACTGAAGCTTTCTTT; cdr3_aa: CASSKVGENTEAFF
d_call: TRBD1; v_call: TRBV5-6; clone_size: few; j_call: TRBJ1-5; cdr3_nt: TGTGCCAGCAGCTCGGTAGACAGGGATCAGCCCCAGCATTTT; cdr3_aa: CASSSVDRDQPQHF
d_call: -; v_call: TRBV3-1/TRBV3-2; clone_size: -; j_call: TRBJ1-5; cdr3_nt: TGTGCCAGCAGCCCATCCCGCGGGCCCCAGCATTTT; cdr3_aa: CASSPSRGPQHF
d_call: TRBD1; v_call: TRBV6-5; clone_size: -; j_call: TRBJ2-7; cdr3_nt: TGTGCCAGCAGTCCCCCCGGGACAGAATTCTACGAGCAGTACTTC; cdr3_aa: CASSPPGTEFYEQYF
d_call: -; v_call: TRBV11-1; clone_size: -; j_call: TRBJ1-1; cdr3_nt: TGTGCCAGCAGCCCTGGAGGGCAGACCTGGGGCACTGAAGCTTTCTTT; cdr3_aa: CASSPGGQTWGTEAFF
d_call: -; v_call: TRBV7-7; clone_size: -; j_call: TRBJ1-5; cdr3_nt: TGTGCCAGTAGTAGATATATCAATCAGCCCCAGCATTTT; cdr3_aa: CASSRYINQPQHF
d_call: TRBD1; v_call: TRBV29-1; clone_size: once; j_call: TRBJ2-1; cdr3_nt: TGCAGCGTGGCACAGGGGGCCCAAACATATGAGCAGTTCTTC; cdr3_aa: CSVAQGAQTYEQFF
d_call: -; v_call: TRBV6-5; clone_size: -; j_call: TRBJ1-1; cdr3_nt: TGTGCCAGCAGACCCTTCGGGGGGAACACTGAAGCTTTCTTT; cdr3_aa: CASRPFGGNTEAFF
d_call: -; v_call: TRBV2; clone_size: -; j_call: TRBJ2-3; cdr3_nt: TGTGCCAGCAGTGAAGATCAGTTCGGGGATACGCAGTATTTT; cdr3_aa: CASSEDQFGDTQYF
d_call: -; v_call: TRBV30; clone_size: -; j_call: TRBJ1-3; cdr3_nt: TGTGCCTGGACTGTATCGAGCTCTGGAAACACCATATATTTT; cdr3_aa: CAWTVSSSGNTIYF
d_call: -; v_call: TRBV27; clone_size: -; j_call: TRBJ1-2; cdr3_nt: TGTGCCAGCAGTTTACTTAGGGGGAATGGCTACACCTTC; cdr3_aa: CASSLLRGNGYTF
d_call: TRBD1; v_call: TRBV3-1/TRBV3-2; clone_size: few; j_call: TRBJ1-2; cdr3_nt: TGTGCCAGCAGCCAGGGTCCCGGGACAGGTCTTGGCTACACCTTC; cdr3_aa: CASSQGPGTGLGYTF
d_call: -; v_call: TRBV11-2; clone_size: -; j_call: TRBJ1-6; cdr3_nt: TGTGCCAGCAGCTTCGGCCGCGGGTCACCCCTCCACTTT; cdr3_aa: CASSFGRGSPLHF